This T cell receptor (beta chain) was retrieved from a study of radiation and T cells in renal cell carcinoma. Germline trimming cut 0 bases from V and 2 bases from J; bases unmatched to any gene: 3. Germline V gene sequence: CDR1 GTSNPN, CDR2 SVGIG (reference sequence). The CDR3 spans 14 residues. The time point was: baseline pretreatment blood. Treatment of the sample: 15 Gy SBRT to primary tumor, nephrectomy 4 weeks later. Sequencing used immunoSEQ multiplex PCR; TCRdb keeps in-frame clones, though not all of them. The sample lists 150,000 or so clones; about 88% were seen once. Material: blood, obtained from a patient whose treatment included radiotherapy and nephrectomy. The TCR comes from a woman aged 65 to 85 with renal cell carcinoma. This chain uses TRBV30 with TRBJ2-7, with 8 positions matching TRBD2. CDR3 nucleotide sequence: TGTGCCTGGAGTGTTGGAGCGGGGGCCTACGAGCAGTACTTC. Its translation: CAWSVGAGAYEQYF.